This TCR beta chain was observed in a study of shared clonotypes between healthy human individuals. Across the whole study: Two women and a few men aged 18 to 49 served as donors. CD4 naive and CD4 memory each took three plates per donor, while CD8 naive took two and CD8 memory one.

Trimming pared 1 base from V and 5 bases from J, leaving 18 bases between. CDR1 and CDR2 from the germline V gene are SGHDT and YYEEEE. The CDR3 totals 16 residues. Sequencing was performed with immunoSEQ multiplex PCR; in TCRdb, only in-frame clones are kept and a portion is missing. The data hold 2 million to 3 million clones, with 93% observed a single time. With regard to this clone: Its specificity is not known.

Study-wide results and caveats: A generally larger estimated richness was seen in naive subsets than in memory subsets.

The chain couples TRBV5-6 to TRBJ2-5; D tentatively reads TRBD1 or TRBD2 (6 bases each). Sequencing was done on a sample of naive CD4+ T cells from PBMCs. Described subset: CD45RA+ positively selected. The source is a young man in good health. Some clones in this sample may be carry-over from other donors' samples. The CDR3, as DNA: TGTGCCAGCAGCTTGAGGGGGGTACGACCGCGGGAGACCCAGTACTTC. Amino acids: CASSLRGVRPRETQYF.